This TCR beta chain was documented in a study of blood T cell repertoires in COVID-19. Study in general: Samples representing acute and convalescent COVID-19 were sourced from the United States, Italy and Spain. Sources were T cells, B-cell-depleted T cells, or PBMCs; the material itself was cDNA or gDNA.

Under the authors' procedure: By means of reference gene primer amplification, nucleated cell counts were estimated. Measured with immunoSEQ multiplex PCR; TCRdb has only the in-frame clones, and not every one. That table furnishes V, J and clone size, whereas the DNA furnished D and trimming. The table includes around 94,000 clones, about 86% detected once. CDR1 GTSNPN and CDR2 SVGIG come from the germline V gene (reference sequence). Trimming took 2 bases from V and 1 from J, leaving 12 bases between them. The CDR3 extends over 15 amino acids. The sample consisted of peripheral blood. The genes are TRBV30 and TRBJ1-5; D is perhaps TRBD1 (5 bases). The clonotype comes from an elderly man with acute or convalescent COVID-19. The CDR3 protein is CAWSHGGESNQPQHF. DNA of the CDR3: TGTGCCTGGAGTCATGGGGGGGAGAGCAATCAGCCCCAGCATTTT. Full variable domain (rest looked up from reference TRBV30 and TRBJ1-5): SQTIHQWPATLVQPVGSPLSLECTVEGTSNPNLYWYRQAAGRGLQLLFYSVGIGQISSEVPQNLSASRPQDRQFILSSKKLLLSDSGFYLCAWSHGGESNQPQHFGDGTRLSIL.